The 15 T cell receptor beta chains given below trace back to one sample, sequenced in a study of regulatory T cells in long-lasting Graves disease. Investigators prepared the TCR beta libraries by applying iRepertoire HTBI primers and Arm-PCR of CDR3 regions. In TCRdb, the multiplex PCR reads were re-called with MiXCR into one record per CDR3 protein. The data show about 470,000 distinct CDR3 sequences, under 20% seen once. Time point noted: newly diagnosed GD, antithyroid drugs for less than 3 months. Making the TCR library involved RNA that had been extracted from PBMCs. The same data also contributed to another study, on T cells in Graves' hyperthyroidism and ophthalmopathy.

The sample consisted of peripheral blood mononuclear cells (PBMCs), taken at new diagnosis, from a patient treated with antithyroid drugs. These receptors were taken from a man in his forties with Graves disease.

In this sample, this clonotype turned up a few times. The V call is TRBV18, the J call TRBJ1-1, with TRBD1 as a possible D gene (6 bases). CDR1 is KGHSH, CDR2 LQKENI, per germline. The V and J ends lost 2 bases and 2 bases respectively, with 12 bases between them. The CDR3 spans 15 residues. CDR3 amino acids: CASSPLGAVNTEAFF. For the CDR3, the DNA is TGTGCCAGCTCACCATTGGGGGCGGTTAACACTGAAGCTTTCTTT.

Ten or more counts support this clonotype. The chain combines TRBV5-1 with TRBJ1-1; D gene uncertain. The CDR3 is 14 amino acids. Per the germline V gene, CDR1 is SGHRS and CDR2 is YFSETQ. V shed 3 bases and J shed 0 bases, with 9 bases lying between them. CDR3 amino acids: CASSSAGMNTEAFF. CDR3 nucleotides: TGCGCCAGCAGCTCCGCCGGTATGAACACTGAAGCTTTCTTT. Supplemented by reference TRBV5-1 and TRBJ1-1, the full variable domain reads KAGVTQTPRYLIKTRGQQVTLSCSPISGHRSVSWYQQTPGQGLQFLFEYFSETQRNKGNFPGRFSGRQFSNSRSEMNVSTLELGDSALYLCASSSAGMNTEAFFGQGTRLTVV.

The V gene is TRBV28, the J gene TRBJ2-2, with D unclear. Germline lookup yields CDR1 MDHEN and CDR2 SYDVKM. Deletions cut 5 bases from V and 6 bases from J, with 10 bases between. The CDR3 loop spans 13 amino acids. CDR3 sequence (DNA): TGTGCCAGCAGTCCCCCGGTCCCCGGGGAGCTGTTTTTT. Translation gives CASSPPVPGELFF.

The genes are TRBV25-1 and TRBJ2-7; perhaps TRBD2 as D (6 bases). Germline V gives CDR1 MGHDK, CDR2 SYGVNS. Trimming removed 1 base from V and 5 bases from J, with 6 bases in between. The CDR3 spans 12 residues. The CDR3 protein is CASSEWEDEQYF. CDR3 sequence (DNA): TGTGCCAGCAGTGAATGGGAGGACGAGCAGTACTTC.

J is TRBJ2-2 and V is TRBV25-1, with 9 bases lining up with TRBD2. Germline CDR1 and CDR2: MGHDK and SYGVNS. J lost 6 bases, V lost 4 bases, and 6 bases had no gene match. The CDR3 loop spans 15 amino acids. This CDR3 reads CASSVSLAGSGELFF. The CDR3 nucleotides are TGTGCCAGCAGTGTCTCGCTAGCGGGATCCGGGGAGCTGTTTTTT. The entire variable domain, with the rest obtained from reference TRBV25-1 and TRBJ2-2, is as follows: EADIYQTPRYLVIGTGKKITLECSQTMGHDKMYWYQQDPGMELHLIHYSYGVNSTEKGDLSSESTVSRIRTEHFPLTLESARPSHTSQYLCASSVSLAGSGELFFGEGSRLTVL.

In its sample, this clonotype was seen many times. The rearrangement uses TRBV5-1 and TRBJ1-1, with D unresolved. The germline V gene encodes CDR1 SGHRS and CDR2 YFSETQ. Trimming stripped 4 bases from V and 3 bases from J, with 16 bases between. The CDR3 runs 15 residues. This CDR3 is CASSKTSDVYTEAFF. CDR3 nucleotide sequence: TGCGCCAGCAGCAAAACGTCGGACGTCTACACTGAAGCTTTCTTT.

This clonotype appeared many times. The chain employs TRBV3-1 and TRBJ1-5; possibly TRBD1 for D (5 bases). Germline assignment: CDR1 LGHDT and CDR2 YNNKEL (reference sequence). The V end was cut by 2 bases, the J end by 6 bases, with 8 bases between. The CDR3 is made up of 13 amino acids. The CDR3 DNA sequence: TGTGCCAGCAGCCAAACGGGGGGTCAGCCCCAGCATTTT. This codes for CASSQTGGQPQHF.

This clonotype was seen at least ten times. The chain is built from TRBV5-1 and TRBJ1-1, with no clear D. In germline, CDR1 is SGHRS, CDR2 YFSETQ. The V and J ends lost 2 bases and 5 bases respectively, with 10 bases between them. The CDR3 extends over 13 amino acids. The CDR3 DNA follows: TGCGCCAGCAGCTTCTCGGTCGGTACTGAAGCTTTCTTT. It encodes CASSFSVGTEAFF.

This clonotype appeared many times. The rearrangement links TRBV27 to TRBJ2-3; D possibly corresponds to TRBD1 (6 bases). The V and J ends lost 3 bases and 2 bases respectively, with 12 bases between them. The CDR3 contains 15 residues. The germline V gene has CDR1 MNHEY and CDR2 SMNVEV (reference sequence). The CDR3 spells CASSFSTGHTDTQYF. The DNA for the CDR3 is TGTGCCAGCAGTTTTTCAACAGGGCACACAGATACGCAGTATTTT.

This clonotype has a count of ten or more. The genes are TRBV13 and TRBJ2-7, with unresolved D. Trimming pared 0 bases from V and 3 bases from J, leaving 12 bases between. CDR1 is PRHDT and CDR2 is FYEKMQ in the germline V gene (reference sequence). This CDR3 is 15 amino acids long. The DNA of the CDR3 is TGTGCCAGCAGCTTAGGTCGCGGACCGTACTACGAGCAGTACTTC. Translation gives CASSLGRGPYYEQYF.

The chain employs TRBV7-2 and TRBJ1-2, with D perhaps matching TRBD1 (6 bases). V was trimmed by 2 bases and J by 7 bases, leaving 8 bases between them. Germline V lookup: CDR1 SGHTA, CDR2 FQGNSA. This CDR3 spans 12 amino acids. CDR3 nucleotides: TGTGCCAGCAGCTTACTAGGGGGTGGCTACACCTTC. Residues: CASSLLGGGYTF.

A word on this clonotype: One end of the junction does not line up with germline, which may come from a read error. This chain links TRBV27 with TRBJ2-1; 11 nucleotides agree with TRBD2. Germline CDR1 and CDR2: MNHEY and SMNVEV (reference sequence). The CDR3 has 16 amino acids. CDR3 amino acids: CANSLPGLADYNEQFF. The CDR3 bases are TGTGCCAACAGTTTACCGGGACTAGCGGACTACAATGAGCAGTTCTTC.

On this clonotype itself: With a much larger clone just one base away, this may be a read error. The CDR3 does not close with the conserved phenylalanine or tryptophan, likely indicating a read error. The chain links TRBV3-1 to TRBJ2-7; 10 bases fit TRBD2. V dropped 5 bases and J dropped 6; count of bases not matched to a gene: 10. Germline CDR1 reads LGHDT; CDR2 reads YNNKEL (reference sequence). There are 15 residues in the CDR3. In DNA, the CDR3 is TGTGCCAGCAGCTCTCAAGCGGGAGGGCAGTTCGAGCAGTACCTC. Amino acid sequence: CASSSQAGGQFEQYL.

The chain carries TRBV25-1 and TRBJ1-2; 9 bases agree with TRBD1. The V gene end was trimmed by 11 bases and the J gene end by 5 bases; junction bases not matched to a gene: 6. CDR3 length equals 12 residues. Looked up from germline, CDR1 is MGHDK and CDR2 is SYGVNS. The DNA of the CDR3 is TGTGCCGTCTCCGGGACAGGGTATGGCTACACCTTC. Translation: CAVSGTGYGYTF.

This clonotype was recorded many times. V gene TRBV6-1 combines with J gene TRBJ2-7, with 7 bases aligning to TRBD1. Germline CDR1 is MNHNS and CDR2 is SASEGT. The J segment lost 4 bases and the V segment lost 5 bases, leaving 5 bases of the junction unmatched. This CDR3 comprises 13 residues. For the CDR3, the DNA is TGTGCCAGCAGTACCCAGGGACAGTACGAGCAGTACTTC. Its protein is CASSTQGQYEQYF.